The TCR beta chain described here comes from a study of blood T cell repertoires in COVID-19. The overall study: PBMCs, B-cell-depleted T cells, or T cells were the source of the cDNA or gDNA that made up the material.

Some clones are missing from TCRdb's copy, which holds only in-frame ones; the method was immunoSEQ multiplex PCR. The sample contains about 72,000 clones, 85% to 90% of which appear only once. V lost 3 bases and J 9 bases, leaving 12 bases between the germline ends. The length of the CDR3 is 13 residues. Germline lookup yields CDR1 MNHEY and CDR2 SMNVEV (reference sequence). This rearrangement joins TRBV27 to TRBJ2-1; D ambiguous. The origin of this receptor is a woman older than 75 with active or convalescent COVID-19. Specimen: peripheral blood. CDR3 nucleotide sequence: TGTGCCAGCAGTTTTGTGTCCTCGGGTGAGCAGTTCTTC. Translation gives CASSFVSSGEQFF.